These 8 T cell receptor beta chains were sequenced from one sample in a study of tissue T cells after allogeneic stem cell transplantation. Time point specified: mouse harvest day 7 after allogeneic transplant. Mouse grafts combined 10^7 T-cell-depleted bone marrow cells with 10^6 splenic CD5+ T cells. Profiled with immunoSEQ multiplex PCR; TCRdb holds only in-frame clones, not every one. Here the sample spans 9,500 or so clones, roughly two fifths being singletons. Source material: skin. These receptors came from a female BALB/c mouse given C57BL/6 T cells with graft-versus-host disease after an allogeneic hematopoietic cell transplant.

On this clone: Genes and germline come from the mouse. The read ends 1 residue shy of where the CDR3 ends; the end is completed using the germline J gene. The V gene is TRBV12-2, the J gene TRBJ2-7; unclear D gene. The CDR3 is made up of 14 amino acids. Germline V CDR1 and CDR2: SGHLS, HYDKME. Deletions cut 1 base from V and 1 base from J, with 10 bases between. The DNA read from the CDR3 is TGTGCCAGCTCTCTGGAGGGCGCATCCTATGAACAGTAC. Protein product: CASSLEGASYEQY. The whole CDR3 protein reads CASSLEGASYEQYF.

This clone ranks as medium-sized. Genes and germline are mouse. The read falls 1 residue short of the CDR3 end, and the missing part is taken from the germline J gene. The chain combines TRBV26 with TRBJ2-1; 10 positions agree with TRBD2. V lost 7 bases, J lost 3 bases, and 3 bases stayed unmatched. This CDR3 has 14 amino acids. The germline CDR1 and CDR2 sequences are KGHPV and FQNQEV (reference sequence). Partial CDR3 DNA: TGTGCCAGCACCCGGGACTGGGGCTATGCTGAGCAGTTC. Protein: CASTRDWGYAEQF. The whole CDR3 region reads CASTRDWGYAEQFF.

Of note for this clone: Gene and germline names: mouse. The CDR3 end falls 1 residue outside the read, so it is completed with the germline J gene. The rearrangement joins TRBV26 to TRBJ1-1; 8 bases match TRBD1. Germline V CDR1 and CDR2: KGHPV, FQNQEV (reference sequence). The CDR3 is 12 residues long. With V trimmed by 4 bases and J by 8 bases, 3 bases remained unmatched. CDR3 in amino acids: CASSPGQGEVFF. The covered CDR3 bases are TGTGCCAGCAGTCCTGGACAGGGTGAAGTCTTC. Using reference TRBV26 and TRBJ1-1 for the parts outside the CDR3, the full variable domain is NSKVIQTPRYLVKGQGQKAKMRCIPEKGHPVVFWYQQNKNNEFKFLINFQNQEVLQQIDMTEKRFSAECPSNSPCSLEIQSSEAGDSALYLCASSPGQGEVFFGKGTRLTVV.

On this clone itself: Gene and germline names: mouse. The CDR3: CASSWGTGGTLYF. The sequenced part of the CDR3 DNA is TGTGCCAGCAGCTGGGGGACAGGGGGAACGCTGTAT. The V call is TRBV3, the J call TRBJ2-3, with 11 bases lining up with TRBD1. The CDR3 end lies 1 residue beyond the end of the read and is filled in from the germline J gene. V was clipped by 4 bases and J by 8 bases; unmatched bases: 2. Germline V lookup: CDR1 SNHLY, CDR2 FYNGKV (reference sequence). The CDR3 is 13 amino acids.

Within the sample, this clone is medium-sized. The germline and genes are mouse ones. The observed sequence ends 1 residue before the CDR3 terminus, with the missing tail filled in from the germline J gene. The identical CDR3 is also encoded by other nucleotide sequences in the sample. The chain recombines TRBV26 with TRBJ1-1, with unresolved D. The CDR3 has 13 residues. The V end lost 0 bases, the J end lost 0 bases, and 2 bases lay between the germline ends. The V gene's germline CDR1 is KGHPV and CDR2 FQNQEV (reference sequence). CDR3 loop: CASSLSANTEVFF. The sequenced part of the CDR3 DNA is TGTGCCAGCAGTCTGTCGGCAAACACAGAAGTCTTC.

This clone has just a few counts. Gene labels here are mouse ones. The read stops 1 residue short of the end of the CDR3; the missing end is completed from the germline J gene. This rearrangement joins TRBV19 to TRBJ1-5; unclear D gene. The CDR3 covers 12 residues. Trimming took 2 bases from V and 2 from J, leaving 2 bases between them. From germline, CDR1 is FNHDT and CDR2 SITEND (reference sequence). CDR3 DNA, as far as it was read: TGTGCCAGCAGTATTTACAACCAGGCTCCGCTT. Translation: CASSIYNQAPL. The entire CDR3 sequence reads CASSIYNQAPLF.

On this clone itself: Genes and germline come from the mouse. The CDR3 is cut off 1 residue early in the read; its end comes from the germline J gene. This chain joins TRBV20 and TRBJ2-1, with 8 bases identical to TRBD2. Germline V gives CDR1 GFQATS, CDR2 STVNSAI. CDR3 length equals 15 residues. Trimming took 0 bases from V and 0 from J; bases not matched to a gene: 1. Partial CDR3 DNA: TGTGGTGCTAGGGACTGGGGGGATAACTATGCTGAGCAGTTC. Protein sequence: CGARDWGDNYAEQF. The CDR3 in full is CGARDWGDNYAEQFF.

On this clone itself: Mouse germline and gene names are used. Coverage ceases 1 residue before the CDR3 finishes, and the germline J gene fills in the end. The chain joins TRBV13-3 to TRBJ2-3; D possibly uses TRBD1 or TRBD2 (6 bases each). V shed 2 bases and J shed 1 base, with 11 bases lying between them. The CDR3 is made up of 15 amino acids. Per germline, CDR1 NNHDY and CDR2 SYVADS. The CDR3 sequence: CASSEWGRGAETLYF. The CDR3 DNA, read in part, is TGTGCCAGCAGTGAGTGGGGGCGGGGTGCAGAAACGCTGTAT.